Sequencing of this T cell receptor beta chain was carried out in a study of CD8 T cells in ankylosing spondylitis. Study findings and constraints: Clones linked with disease were CD8+ and fairly uncommon in the peripheral blood.

V was trimmed by 5 bases and J by 0 bases, leaving 15 bases between them. Germline CDR1 and CDR2: MGHDK and SYGVNS. The CDR3 has 16 residues. This clonotype came up a few times. Antigen unknown. TCRdb itself ran the 5' RACE reads through MiXCR, one entry per CDR3 protein. The sample carries 27,000 or so distinct CDR3 sequences, roughly 7.9% recorded once. The receptor's source is a male donor with ankylosing spondylitis or in good health (not recorded which). Specimen: blood. The rearrangement joins TRBV25-1 to TRBJ2-3, with D perhaps matching TRBD2 (6 bases). The CDR3 bases are TGTGCCAGCAGTAAAACCGGGACTTCTAGCACAGATACGCAGTATTTT. Residues: CASSKTGTSSTDTQYF.